This is a list of T cell receptor beta chains from one sample in a study of blood T cells in healthy people across ages. A single record per CDR3 protein comes from TCRdb applying MiXCR to the 5' RACE reads. The sample shows 750,000 or so distinct CDR3 sequences, about 25% of them seen only once. The same sample was also studied in work on T cells of mothers and their children.

Sequencing was carried out using blood. All receptors derive from a boy younger than 18 in good health. CDR3s include the opening cysteine and the closing phenylalanine or tryptophan. Fields, in order: D gene, J gene, V gene, clone size, CDR3 protein, CDR3 DNA. D genes are given only for firm matches. A row's size may be missing; if present it is once, few, many or a size class.

D gene: -; J gene: TRBJ1-4; V gene: TRBV7-9; clone size: many; CDR3 protein: CASSLGSGSSTNEKLFF; CDR3 DNA: TGTGCCAGCAGCTTAGGCAGCGGGAGCAGCACTAATGAAAAACTGTTTTTT
D gene: -; J gene: TRBJ2-7; V gene: TRBV27; clone size: -; CDR3 protein: CASNPHDSYEQYF; CDR3 DNA: TGTGCCAGTAACCCACACGACTCCTACGAGCAGTACTTC
D gene: TRBD2; J gene: TRBJ2-1; V gene: TRBV12-3/TRBV12-4; clone size: few; CDR3 protein: CASSSSGTSGRIF; CDR3 DNA: TGTGCCAGCAGTTCCTCCGGGACTAGCGGGAGGATCTTC
D gene: TRBD1; J gene: TRBJ1-1; V gene: TRBV10-1; clone size: few; CDR3 protein: CASSDPGQGVEAFF; CDR3 DNA: TGCGCCAGCAGTGACCCGGGACAGGGGGTTGAAGCTTTCTTT
D gene: -; J gene: TRBJ2-1; V gene: TRBV12-2; clone size: -; CDR3 protein: CASRFVALLFSGGYNEQFF; CDR3 DNA: TGTGCAAGTCGCTTTGTGGCGTTGTTGTTCAGCGGGGGTTACAATGAGCAGTTCTTC
D gene: -; J gene: TRBJ1-1; V gene: TRBV7-2; clone size: -; CDR3 protein: CASSLFGTEAFF; CDR3 DNA: TGTGCCAGCAGCTTATTCGGCACTGAAGCTTTCTTT
D gene: TRBD2; J gene: TRBJ2-1; V gene: TRBV20-1; clone size: -; CDR3 protein: CSAKYGGALYNEQFF; CDR3 DNA: TGCAGTGCTAAGTACGGGGGGGCGTTGTACAATGAGCAGTTCTTC
D gene: -; J gene: TRBJ2-5; V gene: TRBV20-1; clone size: many; CDR3 protein: CSAGGSGAQETQYF; CDR3 DNA: TGCAGTGCAGGGGGCAGCGGGGCACAAGAGACCCAGTACTTC
D gene: -; J gene: TRBJ1-6; V gene: TRBV4-1; clone size: -; CDR3 protein: CASSQVQVVVNSPLHF; CDR3 DNA: TGCGCCAGCAGCCAAGTACAGGTCGTCGTCAATTCACCCCTCCACTTT
D gene: -; J gene: TRBJ1-1; V gene: TRBV11-2; clone size: -; CDR3 protein: CASRRPGGAGVPEAFF; CDR3 DNA: TGTGCCAGCAGACGGCCCGGAGGGGCTGGCGTCCCTGAAGCTTTCTTT
D gene: -; J gene: TRBJ2-7; V gene: TRBV28; clone size: few; CDR3 protein: CASSTIRIGAETLAYEQYF; CDR3 DNA: TGTGCCAGCAGCACCATTCGCATCGGCGCCGAGACGCTAGCCTACGAGCAGTACTTC
D gene: -; J gene: TRBJ2-3; V gene: TRBV2; clone size: few; CDR3 protein: CASSESDYTTQYF; CDR3 DNA: TGTGCCAGCAGTGAATCGGACTACACTACGCAGTATTTT
D gene: TRBD2; J gene: TRBJ2-5; V gene: TRBV24-1; clone size: few; CDR3 protein: CATSGLAGVDETQYF; CDR3 DNA: TGTGCCACCAGTGGTTTAGCGGGAGTCGACGAGACCCAATACTTC
D gene: -; J gene: TRBJ2-1; V gene: TRBV10-3; clone size: few; CDR3 protein: CAISPDVNGEQFF; CDR3 DNA: TGTGCCATCAGTCCGGACGTTAACGGTGAGCAGTTCTTC
D gene: -; J gene: TRBJ1-2; V gene: TRBV29-1; clone size: -; CDR3 protein: CSVVLVDGYTF; CDR3 DNA: TGCAGCGTTGTTTTGGTGGATGGCTACACCTTC
D gene: -; J gene: TRBJ1-4; V gene: TRBV4-2; clone size: few; CDR3 protein: CASSQARRATNEKLFF; CDR3 DNA: TGTGCCAGCAGCCAAGCGAGGCGTGCAACTAATGAAAAACTGTTTTTT
D gene: -; J gene: TRBJ1-5; V gene: TRBV4-1; clone size: many; CDR3 protein: CASSQVGNQPQHF; CDR3 DNA: TGCGCCAGCAGCCAGGTCGGGAATCAGCCCCAGCATTTT
D gene: TRBD2; J gene: TRBJ2-5; V gene: TRBV20-1; clone size: few; CDR3 protein: CSASVAGGKETQYF; CDR3 DNA: TGCAGTGCTAGTGTAGCGGGGGGGAAAGAGACCCAGTACTTC
D gene: TRBD1; J gene: TRBJ1-1; V gene: TRBV13; clone size: -; CDR3 protein: CASSSPLRGPNTEAFF; CDR3 DNA: TGTGCCAGCAGCTCCCCTTTGAGGGGGCCGAACACTGAAGCTTTCTTT
D gene: -; J gene: TRBJ2-5; V gene: TRBV5-1; clone size: few; CDR3 protein: CASSLGPGYQETQYF; CDR3 DNA: TGCGCCAGCAGCTTGGGTCCCGGTTACCAAGAGACCCAGTACTTC
D gene: -; J gene: TRBJ2-7; V gene: TRBV6-2/TRBV6-3; clone size: -; CDR3 protein: CASTGRTYEQYF; CDR3 DNA: TGTGCCAGCACGGGGAGAACCTACGAGCAGTACTTC
D gene: TRBD1; J gene: TRBJ1-1; V gene: TRBV7-9; clone size: -; CDR3 protein: CASRKTGTGNTEAFF; CDR3 DNA: TGTGCCAGCAGAAAAACCGGGACAGGGAACACTGAAGCTTTCTTT